The 6 T cell receptor beta chains given below trace back to one sample, sequenced in a study of blood T cell repertoires in COVID-19. TCRdb's copy holds only in-frame clones and misses some; the assay was immunoSEQ multiplex PCR. The sample lists under 250,000 clones, more than 70% occurring once. The sequencing sample was made of peripheral blood. The receptor set was obtained from a woman aged 60-75 years with acute or convalescent COVID-19.

The rearrangement uses TRBV5-1 and TRBJ1-3, with 9 bases matching TRBD1. Germline values: CDR1 SGHRS, CDR2 YFSETQ. Trimming cost V 0 bases and J 4 bases; bases outside gene matches: 8. CDR3 length: 17 amino acids. CDR3 sequence: CASSLAPDRGIGNTIYF. The CDR3 DNA reads TGCGCCAGCAGCTTGGCCCCGGACAGGGGCATCGGAAACACCATATATTTT.

V is TRBV18 and J is TRBJ1-5; TRBD1 agrees at 9 bases. V was pared by 0 bases and J by 0 bases, with 3 bases of the junction left unmatched. The CDR3 has 17 residues. In germline, CDR1 is KGHSH, CDR2 LQKENI. The DNA of the CDR3 is TGTGCCAGCTCACCACCGAACAGGGGGCTTAGCAATCAGCCCCAGCATTTT. This encodes CASSPPNRGLSNQPQHF. The whole variable domain, filled in from reference TRBV18 and TRBJ1-5, reads NAGVMQNPRHLVRRRGQEARLRCSPMKGHSHVYWYRQLPEEGLKFMVYLQKENIIDESGMPKERFSAEFPKEGPSILRIQQVVRGDSAAYFCASSPPNRGLSNQPQHFGDGTRLSIL.

The CDR3 DNA reads TGTGCCATCAGTGAGGTCGGGTCTGACACTGAAGCTTTCTTT. Translation: CAISEVGSDTEAFF. The gene calls are TRBV10-3 and TRBJ1-1, with unresolved D. The ends were cut back, 2 bases at V and 3 bases at J, with 10 bases in the middle. Germline V gene data show CDR1 as ENHRY and CDR2 as SYGVKD. This CDR3 contains 14 residues.

The chain carries TRBV5-6 and TRBJ2-3; a weak D match, TRBD2 (5 bases). Germline-derived CDR1 and CDR2 are SGHDT and YYEEEE. The CDR3 extends over 17 amino acids. V dropped 2 bases and J dropped 1 base, with 17 bases sitting between them. The CDR3 coding sequence is TGTGCCAGCAGCTTAAGGACTCGGGGAGCGGGCACAGATACGCAGTATTTT. Amino acids: CASSLRTRGAGTDTQYF.

This clone was observed once. The rearrangement links TRBV18 to TRBJ1-6, with 7 bases aligning to TRBD1. Germline V lookup: CDR1 KGHSH, CDR2 LQKENI. CDR3 length: 14 amino acids. Trimming cost V 2 bases and J 8 bases; bases outside gene matches: 3. CDR3 in amino acids: CASSPSGGYSPLHF. The CDR3 region has the DNA TGTGCCAGCTCACCATCAGGGGGGTATTCACCCCTCCACTTT.

J is TRBJ1-2 and V is TRBV6-5, with a possible D match to TRBD1 (5 bases). The CDR3 totals 14 residues. CDR1 MNHEY and CDR2 SVGAGI come from the germline V gene. Trimming removed 8 bases at V and 0 bases at J, with 13 bases between. The CDR3 sequence: CASSSQGSNYGYTF. Written as DNA, the CDR3 is TGTGCCAGCTCTAGTCAGGGATCTAACTATGGCTACACCTTC.